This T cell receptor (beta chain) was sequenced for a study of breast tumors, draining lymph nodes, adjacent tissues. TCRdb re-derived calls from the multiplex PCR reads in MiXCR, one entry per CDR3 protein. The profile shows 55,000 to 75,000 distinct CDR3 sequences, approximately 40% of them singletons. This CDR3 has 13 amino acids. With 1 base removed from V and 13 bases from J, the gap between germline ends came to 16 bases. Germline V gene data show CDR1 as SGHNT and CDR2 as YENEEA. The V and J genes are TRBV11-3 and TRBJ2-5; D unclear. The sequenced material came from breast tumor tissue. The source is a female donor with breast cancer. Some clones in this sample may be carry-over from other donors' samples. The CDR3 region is CASSLVAQEPRYF. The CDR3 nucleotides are TGTGCCAGCAGCTTAGTGGCCCAAGAGCCCCGGTACTTC.